This is a list of T cell receptor beta chains from one sample in a study of OX40 agonist ivuxolimab in advanced cancers. Profiling relied on immunoSEQ multiplex PCR, and the TCRdb table lists in-frame clones only, not all of them. Here the sample spans approximately 50,000 clones, around 90% being singletons. The sample in question was CD4+ or CD8+ T cells sorted from blood, obtained in a trial of the OX40 agonist ivuxolimab. Receptors originate from an adult with an advanced solid tumor such as melanoma, head and neck, liver or kidney cancer. The CDR3 runs from the conserved cysteine through the conserved F or W. The D gene is left open where the match is weak. Rows may omit the clone size; those that give it use once, few, many or a size class.

cdr3_nt,cdr3_aa,d_call,clone_size,v_call,j_call
TGTGCCAGTAGTGACAGGGGGCGCGATGAAAAACTGTTTTTT,CASSDRGRDEKLFF,TRBD1,NA,TRBV19,TRBJ1-4
TGTGCCAGCAGTGAATATAGAGGTGGAACAGATACGCAGTATTTT,CASSEYRGGTDTQYF,NA,NA,TRBV25-1,TRBJ2-3
TGTGCCAGCAGTAGCGACAGCCTTAAAGGCTACACCTTC,CASSSDSLKGYTF,NA,NA,TRBV6-5,TRBJ1-2
TGCAGCGTTGAAGATAAAGGGTTACGGGGCTACACCTTC,CSVEDKGLRGYTF,NA,few,TRBV29-1,TRBJ1-2
TGCGCCAGCAGCGACCCGTCTCTCTCTGGGGCCAACGTCCTGACTTTC,CASSDPSLSGANVLTF,NA,NA,TRBV5-1,TRBJ2-6
TGTGCCAGCAGCTTAATGCCGGCGGAACCGAAAGGCTACACCTTC,CASSLMPAEPKGYTF,NA,NA,TRBV7-2,TRBJ1-2
TGTGCCACCAGCAGAAATCGGGACAGGGGATCTGAAGCTTTCTTT,CATSRNRDRGSEAFF,TRBD1,NA,TRBV15,TRBJ1-1
TGTGCCAGCAGCCCCGTTAGGTCGGGGACGTTCTTC,CASSPVRSGTFF,NA,NA,TRBV6-6,TRBJ2-1
TGTGCCAGCAGCTTAATGACAGGGAAAGAGACCCAGTACTTC,CASSLMTGKETQYF,TRBD1,NA,TRBV7-6,TRBJ2-5
TGTGCCAGCAGCCCCCGGACAGGGGCAGGAGAGACCCAGTACTTC,CASSPRTGAGETQYF,TRBD1,NA,TRBV9,TRBJ2-5
TGCGCCAGCAGAGACAGCGGGGGGCAACAGTACGAGCAGTACTTC,CASRDSGGQQYEQYF,TRBD2,NA,TRBV5-1,TRBJ2-7
TGTGCCAGTGCGGGACTTCTCGTGACAGATACGCAGTATTTT,CASAGLLVTDTQYF,NA,NA,TRBV2,TRBJ2-3
TGTGCCAGCAGCCCCGACAGTTTCGATTCACCCCTCCACTTT,CASSPDSFDSPLHF,NA,NA,TRBV7-2,TRBJ1-6
TGTGCCAGCAGCCCAGGGACAGGTTTTAGTCAGCCCCAGCATTTT,CASSPGTGFSQPQHF,TRBD1,NA,TRBV5-8,TRBJ1-5
TGTGCCAGCAGCTTATTTCCAAACAATGAGCAGTTCTTC,CASSLFPNNEQFF,NA,NA,TRBV7-2,TRBJ2-1
TGTGCCAGTAGTAGAGACAGGGGCTCTGGCTACACCTTC,CASSRDRGSGYTF,TRBD1,once,TRBV19,TRBJ1-2
TGTGCCAGCAGTTTGGGAGAAACCTACGAGCAGTACTTC,CASSLGETYEQYF,NA,NA,TRBV27,TRBJ2-7
TGTGCCAGCCTAGGAAGGGACAGCTACGAGCAGTACTTC,CASLGRDSYEQYF,TRBD1,NA,TRBV6-6,TRBJ2-7
TGCGCCAGCAGCCCCAGAGAGGGGGTAACTAATGAAAAACTGTTTTTT,CASSPREGVTNEKLFF,NA,NA,TRBV4-3,TRBJ1-4
TGTGCCAGCTCATTACTAGCGGGAGAACAAGATACGCAGTATTTT,CASSLLAGEQDTQYF,TRBD2,few,TRBV18,TRBJ2-3
TGTGCCAGCAGCTCCCGGACTAGCGGAGCGACCCAGTACTTC,CASSSRTSGATQYF,TRBD2,NA,TRBV5-4,TRBJ2-5
TGCAGCGTCGTAAGACAGGGGGCCGGTGAAGCTTTCTTT,CSVVRQGAGEAFF,TRBD1,NA,TRBV29-1,TRBJ1-1
TGCGCCAGCAGCCAAGAGCTGGGACAGGGTGACTACGAGCAGTACTTC,CASSQELGQGDYEQYF,TRBD1,NA,TRBV4-3,TRBJ2-7
TGTGCCTGGAGTGTAAGCCCCTTCCCTTACGAGCAGTACTTC,CAWSVSPFPYEQYF,NA,NA,TRBV30,TRBJ2-7
TGCGCCAGCAGCCAACTGACAGGGGCGTCGGTAGGCTACACCTTC,CASSQLTGASVGYTF,TRBD1,once,TRBV4-1,TRBJ1-2
TGCGCCAGCAGCCACATCCAGTGGACAGGGACCCTCATGGAGGACTACACCTTC,CASSHIQWTGTLMEDYTF,TRBD1,NA,TRBV4-1,TRBJ1-2
TGTGCCAGCAGCCGAGCTAGCGGGAGCAGGGATGAGCAGTTCTTC,CASSRASGSRDEQFF,TRBD2,NA,TRBV4-2,TRBJ2-1
TGTGCCAGCAGAGAGTGGGCAGGGGGGCAAGAGACCCAGTACTTC,CASREWAGGQETQYF,NA,once,TRBV27,TRBJ2-5
TGTGCCAGCAGTTCACGGACAGGGGGGCCCTATGGCTACACCTTC,CASSSRTGGPYGYTF,TRBD1,NA,TRBV6-5,TRBJ1-2
TGTGCCACCAGCAGAGGAGGGGGAAACAGGCTGAACTATGGCTACACCTTC,CATSRGGGNRLNYGYTF,NA,NA,TRBV15,TRBJ1-2
TGCGCCAGCAGCTTTAACAGGGAGGTCGGTTCACCCCTCCACTTT,CASSFNREVGSPLHF,NA,NA,TRBV5-1,TRBJ1-6
TGCAGCGTTGGAGCAGGTATCTACAATGAGCAGTTCTTC,CSVGAGIYNEQFF,NA,once,TRBV29-1,TRBJ2-1
TGTGCCAGCAGCTTTAACCCACGGCTAGCGACATACAATGAGCAGTTCTTC,CASSFNPRLATYNEQFF,NA,once,TRBV7-8,TRBJ2-1
TGTGCCAGCAGCTCTCAATACACCGGGACTGTCAACAATGAGCAGTTCTTC,CASSSQYTGTVNNEQFF,NA,NA,TRBV9,TRBJ2-1
TGCGCCAGCAGCTTGGGAGGGGCGCTGAGCACTGAAGCTTTCTTT,CASSLGGALSTEAFF,NA,NA,TRBV5-1,TRBJ1-1
TGTGCCAGCAGCCCCGGGAGGGATACGCAGTATTTT,CASSPGRDTQYF,TRBD2,few,TRBV7-2,TRBJ2-3
TGTGCCAGCAGCTCCCCCTTAGCGGGAGGGGACGAGACCCAGTACTTC,CASSSPLAGGDETQYF,TRBD2,NA,TRBV5-4,TRBJ2-5